These 7 T cell receptor beta chains were all obtained from the same sample, sequenced in a study of cytomegalovirus exposure and HLA in healthy donors. Primers for the PCR totalled 60 Vbeta and 13 Jbeta. The table came from immunoSEQ multiplex PCR; TCRdb's copy has only in-frame clones and leaves some out. The sample includes some 50,000 clones, roughly 70% of them seen just once. Sequenced: PBMCs. The receptors shown here come from a woman between 45 and 65 years old in good health and CMV-seropositive.

The V call is TRBV4-1, the J call TRBJ2-7; 14 bases are a match to TRBD2. Germline-derived CDR1 and CDR2 are MGHRA and YSYEKL. This CDR3 comprises 17 residues. J lost 3 bases, V lost 3 bases, and 7 bases had no gene match. The CDR3 region is CASSQPGLAGVRYEQYF. CDR3 bases: TGCGCCAGCAGCCAGCCGGGACTAGCGGGAGTCCGCTACGAGCAGTACTTC.

The chain joins TRBV27 to TRBJ2-7, with 8 bases that match TRBD2. CDR3 length: 18 residues. Germline V gene sequence: CDR1 MNHEY, CDR2 SMNVEV (reference sequence). V lost 6 bases, J lost 2 bases, and 18 bases stayed unmatched. The CDR3, as DNA: TGTGCCAGCAGCTATTCCTTCGGCGGGGGGCCCTCTGCCTACGAGCAGTACTTC. This codes for CASSYSFGGGPSAYEQYF.

This chain links TRBV18 with TRBJ2-3; tentatively, D is TRBD2 (5 bases). The V end was cut by 5 bases, the J end by 6 bases, with 9 bases between. Germline V gene lookup returns CDR1 KGHSH and CDR2 LQKENI. The CDR3 loop spans 12 amino acids. This CDR3 reads CASSLRGDTQYF. The CDR3 region has the DNA TGTGCCAGCTCATTAAGAGGGGATACGCAGTATTTT.

The J gene is TRBJ1-2, the V gene TRBV19, with D possibly being TRBD1 (6 bases). The CDR3 sequence is 12 residues long. Between the trimmed V and J ends, which lost 6 bases and 4 bases, there was a span of 9 bases. CDR1 is LNHDA, CDR2 SQIVND, per germline (reference sequence). This CDR3 reads CASRQGPYGYTF. CDR3 DNA sequence: TGTGCCAGTAGACAGGGCCCCTATGGCTACACCTTC.

The genes are TRBV5-1 and TRBJ2-7; D might be TRBD2 (5 bases). The CDR3 runs to 14 residues. From germline, CDR1 is SGHRS and CDR2 YFSETQ. V lost 0 bases and J 0 bases, leaving 7 bases between the germline ends. The CDR3 DNA is TGCGCCAGCAGCTTGGCGGGGAACTCCTACGAGCAGTACTTC. Translated: CASSLAGNSYEQYF.

This clone has just a few counts. The V call is TRBV6-5, the J call TRBJ2-1, with 8 bases that match TRBD1. Unmatched junction bases numbered 4, after V lost 5 bases and J lost 4 bases. CDR1 MNHEY and CDR2 SVGAGI come from the germline V gene. The CDR3 loop spans 14 amino acids. The CDR3 spells CASSQRTGYNEQFF. CDR3 DNA: TGTGCCAGCAGTCAACGGACAGGGTACAATGAGCAGTTCTTC.

The rearrangement joins TRBV29-1 to TRBJ2-7; no definite D call. The germline CDR1 and CDR2 sequences are SQVTM and ANQGSEA. This CDR3 comprises 12 residues. V was pared by 4 bases and J by 5 bases, with 12 bases between. CDR3 coding DNA: TGCAGCGTTGTACACAACAACCACGAGCAGTACTTC. Translating gives CSVVHNNHEQYF.